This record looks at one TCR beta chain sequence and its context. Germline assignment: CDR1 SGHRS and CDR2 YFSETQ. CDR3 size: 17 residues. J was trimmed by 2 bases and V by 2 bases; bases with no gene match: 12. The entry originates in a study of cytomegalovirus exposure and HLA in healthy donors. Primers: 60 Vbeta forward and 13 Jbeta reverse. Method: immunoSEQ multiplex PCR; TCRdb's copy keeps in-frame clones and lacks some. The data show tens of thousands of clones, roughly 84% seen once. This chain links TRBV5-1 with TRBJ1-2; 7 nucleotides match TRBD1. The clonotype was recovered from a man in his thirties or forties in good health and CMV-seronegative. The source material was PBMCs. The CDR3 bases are TGCGCCAGCAGCTTTACGGCCCCCTTGGACAGGAACTATGGCTACACCTTC. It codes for CASSFTAPLDRNYGYTF.